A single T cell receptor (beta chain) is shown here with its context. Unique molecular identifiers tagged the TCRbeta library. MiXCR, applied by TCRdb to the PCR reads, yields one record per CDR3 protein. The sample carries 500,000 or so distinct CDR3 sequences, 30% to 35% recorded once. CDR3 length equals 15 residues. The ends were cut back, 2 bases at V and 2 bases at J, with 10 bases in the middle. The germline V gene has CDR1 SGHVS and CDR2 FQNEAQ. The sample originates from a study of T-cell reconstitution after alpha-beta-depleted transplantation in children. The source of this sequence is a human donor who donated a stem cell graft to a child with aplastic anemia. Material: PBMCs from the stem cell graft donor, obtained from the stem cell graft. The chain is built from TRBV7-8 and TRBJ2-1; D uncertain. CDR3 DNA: TGTGCCAGCAGCTTACGGGCGAACCCCTACAATGAGCAGTTCTTC. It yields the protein CASSLRANPYNEQFF.